The rows below give T cell receptor beta chains drawn from one sample of a study of cytomegalovirus exposure and HLA in healthy donors. Only in-frame clones appear in the TCRdb table, and some are missing; sequencing was by immunoSEQ multiplex PCR. The table lists fewer than 200,000 clones, over 75% of them singletons. Sequencing was performed on PBMCs. The receptors originated from a man aged 40-49 years in good health and CMV-seronegative. Each CDR3 is given with its conserved first and last residue. D genes are given only for firm matches. For some rows the clone size is stated as once, few or many, or as a class when expanded; others skip it.

12	TRBV5-1	few	-	TRBJ2-3	CASSLNQDTQYF	TGCGCCAGCAGCTTGAACCAGGATACGCAGTATTTT
14	TRBV19	-	TRBD1	TRBJ1-6	CARGPQGTDSPLHF	TGTGCCAGGGGACCACAGGGGACCGATTCACCCCTCCACTTT
15	TRBV2	-	-	TRBJ2-4	CASSFRVGAKNIQYF	TGTGCCAGCAGTTTCAGGGTAGGGGCCAAAAACATTCAGTACTTC
15	TRBV7-7	-	-	TRBJ2-5	CASSATAGTRETQYF	TGTGCTAGCAGTGCAACAGCCGGGACAAGAGAGACCCAGTACTTC
15	TRBV12-5	medium-sized	TRBD2	TRBJ2-3	CASGWVAGGADTQYF	TGTGCTAGTGGTTGGGTGGCGGGGGGGGCAGATACGCAGTATTTT
15	TRBV5-5	-	TRBD2	TRBJ2-7	CASSSTSGGIYEQYF	TGTGCCAGCAGCTCAACTAGCGGGGGGATATACGAGCAGTACTTC
15	TRBV28	-	-	TRBJ2-7	CASSLLQTESYEQYF	TGTGCCAGCAGTTTATTACAGACAGAGTCCTACGAGCAGTACTTC
14	TRBV19	-	TRBD1	TRBJ1-2	CASSDPPGQEGYTF	TGTGCCAGTAGTGACCCCCCTGGACAGGAGGGCTACACCTTC
8	TRBV29-1	-	-	TRBJ2-5	CSAGLSYF	TGCAGCGCGGGACTCTCGTACTTC
14	TRBV6-5	-	-	TRBJ2-2	CASRVTWNTGELFF	TGTGCCAGCAGGGTGACTTGGAACACCGGGGAGCTGTTTTTT
15	TRBV5-1	few	-	TRBJ2-2	CASSHGNMNTGELFF	TGCGCCAGCAGCCACGGGAACATGAACACCGGGGAGCTGTTTTTT
16	TRBV5-4	-	-	TRBJ2-2	CASSYLGPQGTGELFF	TGTGCCAGCAGCTATCTCGGGCCCCAGGGTACCGGGGAGCTGTTTTTT
14	TRBV7-9	once	-	TRBJ1-1	CASSPRGPTTEAFF	TGTGCCAGCAGCCCCAGGGGCCCCACCACTGAAGCTTTCTTT
14	TRBV2	-	-	TRBJ1-6	CASSEKGHNSPLHF	TGTGCCAGCAGTGAAAAGGGACACAATTCACCCCTCCACTTT
16	TRBV5-1	-	-	TRBJ1-3	CASSLSGESSGNTIYF	TGCGCCAGCAGCCTTTCGGGTGAATCCTCTGGAAACACCATATATTTT
14	TRBV6-1	few	TRBD1	TRBJ1-4	CASSTGQGNEKLFF	TGTGCCAGCAGCACGGGACAGGGCAATGAAAAACTGTTTTTT
13	TRBV7-9	few	-	TRBJ1-4	CASSLGFSEKLFF	TGTGCCAGCAGCTTAGGATTTAGTGAAAAACTGTTTTTT
14	TRBV29-1	-	-	TRBJ2-2	CSVVQGRGVGELFF	TGCAGCGTTGTACAGGGGCGGGGGGTCGGGGAGCTGTTTTTT
14	TRBV5-1	-	-	TRBJ2-3	CASSLVPSTDTQYF	TGCGCCAGCAGCTTGGTCCCAAGCACAGATACGCAGTATTTT
12	TRBV5-6	-	-	TRBJ1-1	CASSLVDKVAFF	TGTGCCAGCAGCTTGGTCGACAAAGTAGCTTTCTTT
14	TRBV19	-	-	TRBJ2-7	CASSSLGGVDEQYF	TGTGCCAGTAGTAGTCTAGGGGGAGTCGACGAGCAGTACTTC
14	TRBV6-5	few	-	TRBJ2-3	CASRRDSSTDTQYF	TGTGCCAGCAGAAGGGACTCTAGCACAGATACGCAGTATTTT
18	TRBV9	-	TRBD2	TRBJ2-5	CASSVGGLADSLQETQYF	TGTGCCAGCAGCGTAGGGGGACTAGCGGACTCCTTACAAGAGACCCAGTACTTC
15	TRBV6-1	few	-	TRBJ2-3	CASSESAGSTDTQYF	TGTGCCAGCAGTGAATCGGCGGGGAGCACAGATACGCAGTATTTT
14	TRBV5-6	-	-	TRBJ2-5	CASSLDSRVETQYF	TGTGCCAGCAGCTTGGATAGCAGGGTGGAGACCCAGTACTTC
15	TRBV5-1	-	TRBD1	TRBJ2-7	CASSFSGTGLYEQYF	TGCGCCAGCAGCTTCTCCGGGACAGGGTTGTACGAGCAGTACTTC
17	TRBV29-1	-	-	TRBJ1-3	CSVVGRQGSGSGNTIYF	TGCAGCGTTGTAGGGAGGCAGGGAAGCGGCTCTGGAAACACCATATATTTT
14	TRBV9	-	-	TRBJ1-1	CASSVVEDGTEAFF	TGTGCCAGCAGCGTAGTGGAGGACGGCACTGAAGCTTTCTTT
15	TRBV2	-	-	TRBJ2-5	CASILDKATQETQYF	TGTGCCTCCATCCTTGACAAGGCGACCCAAGAGACCCAGTACTTC
14	TRBV18	-	-	TRBJ1-1	CASSDSFMNTEAFF	TGTGCCAGCTCCGACTCCTTCATGAACACTGAAGCTTTCTTT
15	TRBV7-2	-	-	TRBJ1-5	CASSLTANSNQPQHF	TGTGCCAGCAGCTTGACAGCAAATAGCAATCAGCCCCAGCATTTT
19	TRBV7-9	-	-	TRBJ2-6	CASSPPILGGDSGANVLTF	TGTGCCAGCAGCCCGCCAATCCTGGGCGGGGACTCTGGGGCCAACGTCCTGACTTTC
11	TRBV10-3	-	TRBD1	TRBJ1-2	CAIRQGRGYTF	TGTGCCATCAGACAGGGGCGAGGCTACACCTTC
15	TRBV13	-	TRBD1	TRBJ2-1	CASSIRTGPGDEQFF	TGTGCCAGCAGCATCCGGACAGGGCCGGGCGATGAGCAGTTCTTC
15	TRBV28	-	TRBD1	TRBJ1-4	CASSSSTGVGEKLFF	TGTGCCAGCAGTTCCTCGACAGGGGTCGGGGAAAAACTGTTTTTT
15	TRBV5-4	-	-	TRBJ2-1	CASSLTRSSYNEQFF	TGTGCCAGCAGCTTAACTAGGAGCTCCTACAATGAGCAGTTCTTC
14	TRBV4-2	-	-	TRBJ2-3	CASSPNTLADTQYF	TGTGCCAGCAGCCCCAACACCTTAGCGGATACGCAGTATTTT
17	TRBV9	-	TRBD2	TRBJ2-2	CASSPTDGRGYTGELFF	TGTGCCAGCAGCCCGACTGACGGGCGGGGGTACACCGGGGAGCTGTTTTTT
13	TRBV6-5	-	TRBD1	TRBJ1-1	CASSRQGIAEAFF	TGTGCCAGCAGCCGACAGGGAATCGCTGAAGCTTTCTTT
11	TRBV29-1	-	-	TRBJ1-2	CSVTGSLGYTF	TGCAGCGTTACAGGGTCCCTTGGCTACACCTTC
16	TRBV29-1	few	-	TRBJ2-5	CSVWGLSTRDKETQYF	TGCAGCGTTTGGGGTTTAAGTACTAGGGATAAAGAGACCCAGTACTTC
15	TRBV7-7	-	TRBD2	TRBJ2-1	CASSAQAGGVDEQFF	TGTGCTAGCAGCGCCCAAGCGGGGGGGGTCGATGAGCAGTTCTTC
14	TRBV6-1	-	-	TRBJ2-5	CASGPEEGEETQYF	TGTGCCAGCGGTCCCGAAGAGGGGGAAGAGACCCAGTACTTC
14	TRBV6-6	-	TRBD1	TRBJ1-1	CASSRGTADTEAFF	TGTGCCAGCAGCCGCGGGACAGCCGACACTGAAGCTTTCTTT
16	TRBV4-3	once	TRBD1	TRBJ2-1	CASSQDWGQGANEQFF	TGCGCCAGCAGCCAAGATTGGGGACAGGGGGCGAATGAGCAGTTCTTC
14	TRBV28	-	TRBD1	TRBJ1-5	CASSWTGRNQPQHF	TGTGCCAGCAGTTGGACAGGGCGGAATCAGCCCCAGCATTTT
13	TRBV7-9	-	-	TRBJ2-1	CASSLDSQDEQFF	TGTGCCAGCAGCTTAGACAGCCAGGATGAGCAGTTCTTC
18	TRBV11-2	few	-	TRBJ1-2	CASSPSGGDSSVLYGYTF	TGTGCCAGCAGCCCATCGGGGGGGGACTCCTCCGTCCTCTATGGCTACACCTTC
13	TRBV2	-	TRBD1	TRBJ2-7	CASSAQGALEQYF	TGTGCCAGCAGCGCACAGGGGGCACTCGAGCAGTACTTC
14	TRBV28	-	TRBD1	TRBJ2-2	CATNPGQGTGELFF	TGTGCCACCAACCCGGGACAGGGAACCGGGGAGCTGTTTTTT
14	TRBV15	-	-	TRBJ2-7	CATSSDREAYEQYF	TGTGCCACCAGCAGTGACAGAGAAGCCTACGAGCAGTACTTC
11	TRBV10-2	-	-	TRBJ1-2	CASSETGGVTF	TGCGCCAGCAGTGAGACGGGGGGCGTCACCTTC
13	TRBV14	-	-	TRBJ2-7	CASSPRGSYEQYF	TGTGCCAGCAGCCCCAGGGGCTCCTACGAGCAGTACTTC